A single sample is the source of the 18 T cell receptor beta chains below, sequenced in a study of cytomegalovirus exposure and HLA in healthy donors. Amplification used 60 Vbeta primers and 13 Jbeta primers. TCRdb keeps only in-frame clones here, not all; method: immunoSEQ multiplex PCR. The sample consists of 130,000 or so clones, about 77% of them appearing once. Sequenced sample: PBMCs. These TCRs come from a female donor in good health and CMV-seronegative.

The genes are TRBV19 and TRBJ2-1; 9 bases are a match to TRBD2. Trimming cost V 6 bases and J 6 bases; bases outside gene matches: 9. CDR3 length: 15 amino acids. Germline CDR1 LNHDA, CDR2 SQIVND (reference sequence). The DNA for the CDR3 is TGTGCCAGTAGGGAACACGGACTAGCGAGCAATGAGCAGTTCTTC. It encodes CASREHGLASNEQFF.

The chain combines TRBV28 with TRBJ1-2; D remains ambiguous. Germline assignment: CDR1 MDHEN and CDR2 SYDVKM. V was cut by 2 bases and J by 8 bases, with 15 bases left in between. The CDR3 runs to 14 residues. In nucleotides, the CDR3 is TGTGCCAGCAGTTTAGGTCGGAGCGGTGGGGGCTACACCTTC. Translating gives CASSLGRSGGGYTF.

This clone was seen only a few times. V gene TRBV7-6 combines with J gene TRBJ1-4; D unresolved. Germline V gene lookup returns CDR1 SGHVS and CDR2 FNYEAQ. The CDR3 has 12 amino acids. V was shortened by 5 bases and J by 8 bases, with 9 bases between the two germline ends. The CDR3 sequence is CASSHSGEKLFF. Written as DNA, the CDR3 is TGTGCCAGCAGCCACTCCGGGGAAAAACTGTTTTTT.

This chain links TRBV14 with TRBJ2-1; 10 bases map to TRBD2. There are 15 residues in the CDR3. The junction had 8 bases not matched to a gene; V was cut back by 5 bases and J by 7 bases. Germline CDR1 reads SGHDN; CDR2 reads FVKESK. The CDR3 region is CASSSSGGSGNEQFF. The CDR3 nucleotides read TGTGCCAGCAGCTCTAGCGGGGGATCTGGGAATGAGCAGTTCTTC.

The chain is built from TRBV11-3 and TRBJ2-1; TRBD1 is a possible D gene (6 bases). Trimming shortened V by 4 bases and J by 0 bases, and 10 bases separated the two germline ends. This CDR3 contains 15 residues. Per germline, CDR1 SGHNT and CDR2 YENEEA. Written as DNA, the CDR3 is TGTGCCAGCAGCTCTGGACAGAGCTCCTACAATGAGCAGTTCTTC. This encodes CASSSGQSSYNEQFF.

Here the CDR3 DNA reads TGTGCCATCAGTGGGGTCAGGGGCCCCAAAAACATTCAGTACTTC. Translating gives CAISGVRGPKNIQYF. The V call is TRBV10-3, the J call TRBJ2-4, with D possibly being TRBD1 (6 bases). The V end lost 4 bases, the J end lost 2 bases, and 12 bases lay between the germline ends. Germline-derived CDR1 and CDR2 are ENHRY and SYGVKD. This CDR3 comprises 15 residues.

This clone occurred a few times. V and J are TRBV27 and TRBJ1-4; 8 bases map to TRBD1. Germline V CDR1 and CDR2: MNHEY, SMNVEV (reference sequence). This CDR3 has 14 residues. V shed 5 bases and J 8 bases; nucleotides not matched to a gene: 7. Written as DNA, the CDR3 is TGTGCCAGCAGTCAACGACAGGGGTGGGAAAAACTGTTTTTT. Translation gives CASSQRQGWEKLFF.

This rearrangement joins TRBV7-9 to TRBJ1-2, with D perhaps TRBD1 (6 bases). CDR1 and CDR2 (germline): SEHNR, FQNEAQ (reference sequence). The CDR3 contains 14 residues. The germline V and J ends were trimmed by 3 bases and 1 base, with 9 bases remaining between them. The CDR3 reads CASSFADSNYGYTF. DNA for the CDR3: TGTGCCAGCAGCTTTGCGGACAGTAACTATGGCTACACCTTC.

For this clone: Other nucleotide sequences from this sample produce the same CDR3. The gene calls are TRBV6-1 and TRBJ2-7; 9 bases fit TRBD1. The CDR3 is 14 residues long. The germline CDR1 and CDR2 sequences are MNHNS and SASEGT. Trimming removed 6 bases from V and 2 bases from J; junction bases left unmatched: 5. The CDR3 region is CASRPGQGTYEQYF. CDR3 DNA: TGTGCCAGCAGACCGGGACAGGGAACCTACGAGCAGTACTTC.

V and J are TRBV19 and TRBJ1-1; D unclear. Trimming stripped 3 bases from V and 11 bases from J, with 10 bases between. The CDR3 is made up of 11 amino acids. Germline V gene data show CDR1 as LNHDA and CDR2 as SQIVND (reference sequence). The CDR3 sequence is CASSISGLAFF. For the CDR3, the DNA is TGTGCCAGTAGTATCAGCGGACTGGCTTTCTTT. Supplemented by reference TRBV19 and TRBJ1-1, the full variable domain reads DGGITQSPKYLFRKEGQNVTLSCEQNLNHDAMYWYRQDPGQGLRLIYYSQIVNDFQKGDIAEGYSVSREKKESFPLTVTSAQKNPTAFYLCASSISGLAFFGQGTRLTVV.

The CDR3 region is CASSPPTPFQETQYF. The DNA for the CDR3 is TGTGCCAGCAGTCCTCCTACCCCGTTTCAAGAGACCCAGTACTTC. The rearrangement joins TRBV28 to TRBJ2-5; D unclear. The germline V and J ends were trimmed by 5 bases and 2 bases, with 15 bases remaining between them. The CDR3 is 15 residues long. CDR1 is MDHEN, CDR2 SYDVKM, per germline.

V gene TRBV7-9 combines with J gene TRBJ2-5; 11 nucleotides agree with TRBD2. CDR3 length equals 13 residues. After removal of 5 bases from V and 8 bases from J, the junction contained 4 bases not matched to a gene. Germline V lookup: CDR1 SEHNR, CDR2 FQNEAQ (reference sequence). CDR3 amino acids: CASSATSGATQYF. DNA for the CDR3: TGTGCCAGCAGCGCGACTAGCGGGGCTACCCAGTACTTC.

This rearrangement joins TRBV7-2 to TRBJ1-3; TRBD1 matches 7 bases. In germline, CDR1 is SGHTA, CDR2 FQGNSA. Unmatched junction bases numbered 10, after V lost 5 bases and J lost 0 bases. This CDR3 has 17 residues. The CDR3 DNA sequence: TGTGCCAGCAGCGCCCCGGGACAGAGTCACTCTGGAAACACCATATATTTT. Translated, it gives CASSAPGQSHSGNTIYF. Variable domain in full (rest from reference TRBV7-2 and TRBJ1-3): GAGVSQSPSNKVTEKGKDVELRCDPISGHTALYWYRQSLGQGLEFLIYFQGNSAPDKSGLPSDRFSAERTGGSVSTLTIQRTQQEDSAVYLCASSAPGQSHSGNTIYFGEGSWLTVV.

DNA for the CDR3: TGTGCCAGCAGCGTGGGACAGGGGATCGCCGGGGAGCTGTTTTTT. Its protein is CASSVGQGIAGELFF. The chain couples TRBV9 to TRBJ2-2; 10 bases are a match to TRBD1. CDR1 and CDR2 (germline): SGDLS, YYNGEE. This CDR3 has 15 residues. Trimming at V came to 2 bases and at J to 6 bases, leaving 4 bases not matched to a gene.

In DNA form, the CDR3 reads TGTGCGGGGGACGGGACAGGGTCCCACGAGCAGTACTTC. Encoded protein: CAGDGTGSHEQYF. The chain combines TRBV30 with TRBJ2-5, with 9 bases fitting TRBD1. The DNA end favors TRBJ2-7, so the J call may be wrong. This CDR3 region has 13 residues. Germline V CDR1 and CDR2: GTSNPN, SVGIG (reference sequence).

The chain carries TRBV9 and TRBJ1-2; TRBD1 is a possible D gene (6 bases). CDR1 is SGDLS and CDR2 is YYNGEE in the germline V gene. V was pared by 4 bases and J by 8 bases, with 24 bases between. This CDR3 comprises 16 residues. The CDR3 bases are TGTGCCAGCAGCTCGGGGGGGCAGAGGGCCTTCGGGGGCTACACCTTC. As protein: CASSSGGQRAFGGYTF. The whole variable domain, remainder taken from reference TRBV9 and TRBJ1-2, is DSGVTQTPKHLITATGQRVTLRCSPRSGDLSVYWYQQSLDQGLQFLIQYYNGEERAKGNILERFSAQQFPDLHSELNLSSLELGDSALYFCASSSGGQRAFGGYTFGSGTRLTVV.

V is TRBV14 and J is TRBJ2-7; D may be TRBD2 (6 bases). Germline values: CDR1 SGHDN, CDR2 FVKESK. The CDR3 totals 14 residues. The V end was cut by 2 bases, the J end by 7 bases, with 15 bases between. CDR3 nucleotide sequence: TGTGCCAGCAGCCAAAGCCGGGGGTTGCAGGAGCAGTACTTC. Amino acid sequence: CASSQSRGLQEQYF.

The V call is TRBV2, the J call TRBJ2-2; 9 bases match TRBD2. V lost 11 bases and J lost 5; bases outside the gene matches: 6. CDR1 and CDR2 (germline): SNHLY, FYNNEI. The CDR3 is made up of 13 amino acids. CDR3 sequence (DNA): TGTGCCGGGCGGGGGGGATGGACCGGGGAGCTGTTTTTT. Protein: CAGRGGWTGELFF.